Listed below are T cell receptor beta chains from one sample, sequenced in a study of T-cell memory formation after mild COVID-19. TCRdb reprocessed the 5' RACE reads with MiXCR, giving one entry per CDR3 protein. Of nearly 350,000 distinct CDR3 sequences in the sample, roughly 13% were seen once. Material for sequencing was PBMCs or a T cell subset sorted from them (not recorded which). These receptors were taken from a man between 18 and 29 years old who had mild COVID-19 (a few samples of this study predate the infection). Cell type and time point are not known. Each CDR3 is given without its conserved first and last residue. The order of the fields is J gene, V gene, D gene, CDR3 protein. The D gene is left open where the match is weak.

J gene: TRBJ2-3
V gene: TRBV20-1
D gene: -
CDR3 protein: SARKVGSTDTQY

J gene: TRBJ1-1
V gene: TRBV29-1
D gene: -
CDR3 protein: SVGQEGTEAF

J gene: TRBJ1-2
V gene: TRBV6-6
D gene: -
CDR3 protein: ASSPRGGGNGYT

J gene: TRBJ1-1
V gene: TRBV3-1
D gene: -
CDR3 protein: ASSQALGRAAG

J gene: TRBJ2-2
V gene: TRBV7-2
D gene: TRBD2
CDR3 protein: ASRPPGLEAGELF

J gene: TRBJ1-2
V gene: TRBV3-1
D gene: -
CDR3 protein: ASSPSDSTRT

J gene: TRBJ1-1
V gene: TRBV12-3/TRBV12-4
D gene: -
CDR3 protein: ASSSSGRNTEAF

J gene: TRBJ1-1
V gene: TRBV4-3
D gene: -
CDR3 protein: ASSQNRNTEAF

J gene: TRBJ2-1
V gene: TRBV6-5
D gene: -
CDR3 protein: ASGSGEEQF

J gene: TRBJ1-2
V gene: TRBV5-5
D gene: TRBD1
CDR3 protein: ASSLATGGRLYGYT

J gene: TRBJ2-1
V gene: TRBV5-4
D gene: -
CDR3 protein: ASSLDLRDGEQF

J gene: TRBJ1-2
V gene: TRBV7-2
D gene: TRBD1
CDR3 protein: ASSFGQAFYGYT

J gene: TRBJ2-5
V gene: TRBV9
D gene: -
CDR3 protein: ASSGRTDRQETQY

J gene: TRBJ2-1
V gene: TRBV5-1
D gene: TRBD2
CDR3 protein: ASDRGLAGNEQF

J gene: TRBJ1-3
V gene: TRBV9
D gene: TRBD1
CDR3 protein: ASSLTGVASGNTIY

J gene: TRBJ2-7
V gene: TRBV7-2
D gene: TRBD1
CDR3 protein: ASGSPGQNYEQY

J gene: TRBJ2-2
V gene: TRBV5-1
D gene: -
CDR3 protein: ASGPRNTGELF

J gene: TRBJ2-5
V gene: TRBV7-9
D gene: TRBD1
CDR3 protein: ASRRTGDQETQY

J gene: TRBJ2-7
V gene: TRBV30
D gene: TRBD1
CDR3 protein: AWNSGQGASEQY

J gene: TRBJ1-3
V gene: TRBV6-5
D gene: -
CDR3 protein: ASSYGGSWSSGNTIY

J gene: TRBJ1-4
V gene: TRBV7-2
D gene: -
CDR3 protein: ASSLEGRERNNEKLF

J gene: TRBJ2-3
V gene: TRBV20-1
D gene: -
CDR3 protein: SARQSTSTDTQY

J gene: TRBJ1-1
V gene: TRBV4-2
D gene: -
CDR3 protein: ASSRREKRLMALWFGSEAF

J gene: TRBJ1-6
V gene: TRBV23-1
D gene: TRBD1
CDR3 protein: ASPPGGYNSPLH

J gene: TRBJ1-1
V gene: TRBV6-2/TRBV6-3
D gene: -
CDR3 protein: ASSYSITEAF

J gene: TRBJ2-5
V gene: TRBV6-2/TRBV6-3
D gene: TRBD1
CDR3 protein: ASSRDRGLLETQY

J gene: TRBJ2-2
V gene: TRBV29-1
D gene: TRBD1
CDR3 protein: SVGDRGSAGELF

J gene: TRBJ2-1
V gene: TRBV4-1
D gene: -
CDR3 protein: ASSQRGIGEQF

J gene: TRBJ1-1
V gene: TRBV14
D gene: -
CDR3 protein: ASSQDPASTEAF

J gene: TRBJ2-7
V gene: TRBV4-3
D gene: -
CDR3 protein: ASSQGRPPTVGEQY

J gene: TRBJ1-1
V gene: TRBV11-2
D gene: -
CDR3 protein: ASSLMKNTEAF

J gene: TRBJ1-1
V gene: TRBV6-6
D gene: -
CDR3 protein: ASSYRGAEAF

J gene: TRBJ1-4
V gene: TRBV6-5
D gene: -
CDR3 protein: ASSYFSGSEKLF

J gene: TRBJ2-7
V gene: TRBV18
D gene: TRBD1
CDR3 protein: ASSDRQGPEQY

J gene: TRBJ2-2
V gene: TRBV6-1
D gene: -
CDR3 protein: AASRPTGELF

J gene: TRBJ2-2
V gene: TRBV5-5
D gene: -
CDR3 protein: ASSLERTNTGELF

J gene: TRBJ1-2
V gene: TRBV7-9
D gene: -
CDR3 protein: ASSLALGYYGYT

J gene: TRBJ2-2
V gene: TRBV9
D gene: -
CDR3 protein: ASSVSGGPGELF

J gene: TRBJ2-5
V gene: TRBV28
D gene: TRBD2
CDR3 protein: ASMGKPLAGQETQY

J gene: TRBJ2-4
V gene: TRBV15
D gene: TRBD2
CDR3 protein: ATSRDLLLSGALAKNIQY

J gene: TRBJ2-5
V gene: TRBV6-6
D gene: -
CDR3 protein: ASARGFEAQY

J gene: TRBJ1-1
V gene: TRBV24-1
D gene: -
CDR3 protein: ATSCSEAF

J gene: TRBJ2-7
V gene: TRBV10-3
D gene: TRBD1
CDR3 protein: AISDSGTGVYEQY

J gene: TRBJ2-2
V gene: TRBV29-1
D gene: -
CDR3 protein: SVGTGELF

J gene: TRBJ2-7
V gene: TRBV18
D gene: -
CDR3 protein: ASSPLTVTYEQY

J gene: TRBJ2-7
V gene: TRBV7-2
D gene: -
CDR3 protein: ASSLGGVYEQY

J gene: TRBJ1-6
V gene: TRBV7-9
D gene: -
CDR3 protein: ASSWGGRYNSPLH

J gene: TRBJ1-4
V gene: TRBV12-3/TRBV12-4
D gene: -
CDR3 protein: ASSVGREKLF

J gene: TRBJ2-1
V gene: TRBV19
D gene: TRBD1
CDR3 protein: ASTVTGGNEQF

J gene: TRBJ2-3
V gene: TRBV19
D gene: -
CDR3 protein: ASSRGGGHTDTQY

J gene: TRBJ2-2
V gene: TRBV6-5
D gene: TRBD1
CDR3 protein: ASRLRTGGGGELF

J gene: TRBJ1-5
V gene: TRBV6-5
D gene: -
CDR3 protein: AFASTRPTRRGDQPQH

J gene: TRBJ2-5
V gene: TRBV5-1
D gene: -
CDR3 protein: ASSPWARGETQY

J gene: TRBJ1-4
V gene: TRBV5-1
D gene: -
CDR3 protein: ASSLGHGGEKLF

J gene: TRBJ1-5
V gene: TRBV6-2/TRBV6-3
D gene: -
CDR3 protein: ASTWKGSNQPQH